The clone carrying this TCR beta chain was recorded once. This sample was included in a study of blood T cell repertoires in COVID-19. Turning to the study itself: Samples representing acute and convalescent COVID-19 were sourced from the United States, Italy and Spain. Sources were T cells, B-cell-depleted T cells, or PBMCs; the material itself was cDNA or gDNA.

The authors' processing: Estimation of nucleated cell counts was performed using reference gene primer amplification. Profiled with immunoSEQ multiplex PCR; TCRdb holds only in-frame clones, not every one. The DNA gave D and trimming, while V, J and clone size come from that table. Among 120,000 or so clones, roughly 83% were seen once, and the ten largest hold around 37%. V shed 4 bases and J shed 0 bases, with 9 bases lying between them. This CDR3 region has 14 residues. Germline V gene lookup returns CDR1 SGHRS and CDR2 YFSETQ. This receptor was obtained from a man between 40 and 49 years old with active or convalescent COVID-19. Sequenced material: peripheral blood. This rearrangement joins TRBV5-1 to TRBJ2-3; a weak D match, TRBD2 (6 bases). The CDR3: CASSRGTSTDTQYF. The CDR3 DNA follows: TGCGCCAGCAGCCGAGGGACTAGCACAGATACGCAGTATTTT. The entire variable domain, with the rest obtained from reference TRBV5-1 and TRBJ2-3, is as follows: KAGVTQTPRYLIKTRGQQVTLSCSPISGHRSVSWYQQTPGQGLQFLFEYFSETQRNKGNFPGRFSGRQFSNSRSEMNVSTLELGDSALYLCASSRGTSTDTQYFGPGTRLTVL.